Detailed here is one T cell receptor (beta chain). The length of the CDR3 is 16 residues. V shed 3 bases and J shed 1 base, with 12 bases lying between them. CDR1 and CDR2 (germline): KGHSH, LQKENI. The method was immunoSEQ multiplex PCR; TCRdb's version includes in-frame clones alone and lacks a portion of them. The data show more than 200,000 clones, about 90% seen once. This sample was taken from a study of blood T cell repertoires in COVID-19. This clonotype originated in an elderly man with acute or convalescent COVID-19. The chain employs TRBV18 and TRBJ2-2; TRBD1 is a possible D gene (7 bases). Sequences were obtained from peripheral blood. CDR3 region: CASSPRGTVNTGELFF. The CDR3 DNA reads as TGTGCCAGCTCACCTCGCGGGACAGTGAACACCGGGGAGCTGTTTTTT.